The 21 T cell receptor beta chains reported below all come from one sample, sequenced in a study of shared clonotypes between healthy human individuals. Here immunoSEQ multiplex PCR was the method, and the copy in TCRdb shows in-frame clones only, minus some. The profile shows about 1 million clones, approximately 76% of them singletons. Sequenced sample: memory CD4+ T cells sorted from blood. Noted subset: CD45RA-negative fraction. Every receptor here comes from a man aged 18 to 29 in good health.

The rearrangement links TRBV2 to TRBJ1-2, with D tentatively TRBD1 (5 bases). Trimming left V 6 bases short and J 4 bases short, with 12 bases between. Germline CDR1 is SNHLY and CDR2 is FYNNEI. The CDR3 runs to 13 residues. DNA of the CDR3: TGTGCCAGCAGCGGCGCCGGGACCTATGGCTACACCTTC. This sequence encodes CASSGAGTYGYTF.

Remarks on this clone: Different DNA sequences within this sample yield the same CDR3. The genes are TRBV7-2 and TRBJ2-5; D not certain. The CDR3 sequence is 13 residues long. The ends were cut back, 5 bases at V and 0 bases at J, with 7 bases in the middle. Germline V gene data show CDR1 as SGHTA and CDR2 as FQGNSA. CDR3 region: CASSRSDQETQYF. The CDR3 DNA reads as TGTGCCAGCAGCCGATCGGACCAAGAGACCCAGTACTTC.

Here the CDR3 reads CASSGQGASYGYTF. CDR3 sequence (DNA): TGTGCCAGCAGCGGGCAGGGAGCCTCCTATGGCTACACCTTC. The chain combines TRBV14 with TRBJ1-2; weak D call: TRBD1 (5 bases). The germline CDR1 and CDR2 sequences are SGHDN and FVKESK. The CDR3 has 14 amino acids. V was clipped by 5 bases and J by 4 bases, with 14 bases between them.

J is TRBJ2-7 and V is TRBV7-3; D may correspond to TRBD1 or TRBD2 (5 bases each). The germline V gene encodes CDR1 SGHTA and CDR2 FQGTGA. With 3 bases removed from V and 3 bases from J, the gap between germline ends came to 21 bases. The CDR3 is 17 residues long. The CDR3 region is CASSLGDPWVDRYEQYF. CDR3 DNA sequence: TGTGCCAGCAGCTTGGGGGATCCGTGGGTAGATCGCTACGAGCAGTACTTC.

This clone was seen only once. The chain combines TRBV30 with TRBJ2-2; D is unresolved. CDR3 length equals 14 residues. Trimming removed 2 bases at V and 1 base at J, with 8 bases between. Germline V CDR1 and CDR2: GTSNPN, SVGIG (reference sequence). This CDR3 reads CAWSLLRNTGELFF. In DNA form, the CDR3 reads TGTGCCTGGAGTCTTTTGAGGAACACCGGGGAGCTGTTTTTT.

CDR3 sequence reads: CASSQDLGGNTDTQYF. The DNA of the CDR3 is TGCGCCAGCAGCCAAGATCTTGGAGGTAACACAGATACGCAGTATTTT. The V gene is TRBV4-3, the J gene TRBJ2-3, with D perhaps matching TRBD2 (5 bases). The CDR3 covers 16 residues. Trimming removed 0 bases at V and 2 bases at J, with 12 bases between. Germline CDR1 and CDR2: LGHNA and YSLEER.

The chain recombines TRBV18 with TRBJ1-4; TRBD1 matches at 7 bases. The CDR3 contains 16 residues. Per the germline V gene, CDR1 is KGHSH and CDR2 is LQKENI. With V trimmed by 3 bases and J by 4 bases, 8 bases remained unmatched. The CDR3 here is CASSPRQGVLNEKLFF. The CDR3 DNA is TGTGCCAGCTCACCTCGCCAGGGGGTCCTTAATGAAAAACTGTTTTTT.

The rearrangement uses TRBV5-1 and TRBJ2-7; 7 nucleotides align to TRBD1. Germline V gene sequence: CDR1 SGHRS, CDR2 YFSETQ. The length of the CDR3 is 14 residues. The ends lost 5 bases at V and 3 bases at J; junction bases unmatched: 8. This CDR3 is CASSNPGGIYEQYF. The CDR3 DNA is TGCGCCAGCAGTAATCCAGGGGGAATCTACGAGCAGTACTTC.

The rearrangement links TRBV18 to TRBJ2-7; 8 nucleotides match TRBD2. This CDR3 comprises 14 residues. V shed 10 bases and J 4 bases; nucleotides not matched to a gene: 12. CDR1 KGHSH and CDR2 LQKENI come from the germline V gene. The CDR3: CATRPTSVEYEQYF. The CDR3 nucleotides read TGTGCCACACGTCCGACTAGCGTAGAGTACGAGCAGTACTTC.

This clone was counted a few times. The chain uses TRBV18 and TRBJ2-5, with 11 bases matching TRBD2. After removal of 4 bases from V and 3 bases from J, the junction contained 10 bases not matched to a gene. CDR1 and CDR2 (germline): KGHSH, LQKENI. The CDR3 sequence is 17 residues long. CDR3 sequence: CASSLNQPGLAEETQYF. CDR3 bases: TGTGCCAGCTCACTAAATCAACCGGGACTAGCGGAAGAGACCCAGTACTTC.

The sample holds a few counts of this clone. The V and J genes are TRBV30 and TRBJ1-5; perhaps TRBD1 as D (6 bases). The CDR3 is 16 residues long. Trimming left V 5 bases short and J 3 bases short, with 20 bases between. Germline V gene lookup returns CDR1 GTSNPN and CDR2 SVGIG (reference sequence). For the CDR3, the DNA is TGTGCCTGGGGTGGCGGGCAGGGGTCCCTCAATCAGCCCCAGCATTTT. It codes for CAWGGGQGSLNQPQHF.

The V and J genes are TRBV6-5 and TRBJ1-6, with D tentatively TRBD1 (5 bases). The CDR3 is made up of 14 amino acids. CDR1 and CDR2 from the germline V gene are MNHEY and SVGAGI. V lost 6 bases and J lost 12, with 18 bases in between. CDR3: CASSRSGPGGPLHF. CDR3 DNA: TGTGCCAGCAGCCGTAGCGGACCCGGGGGACCCCTCCACTTT.

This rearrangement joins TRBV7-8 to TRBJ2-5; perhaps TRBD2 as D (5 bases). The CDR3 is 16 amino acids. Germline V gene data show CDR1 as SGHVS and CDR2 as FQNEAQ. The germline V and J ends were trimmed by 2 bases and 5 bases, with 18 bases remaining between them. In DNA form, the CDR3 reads TGTGCCAGCAGCTTACTAACCGTGGGCGGGTGGGAGACCCAGTACTTC. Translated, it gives CASSLLTVGGWETQYF.

CDR3 nucleotide sequence: TGCGCCAGCAGCTTGACAGGGGGAGGTTTGAATTCACCCCTCCACTTT. It yields the protein CASSLTGGGLNSPLHF. The chain uses TRBV5-1 and TRBJ1-6; TRBD1 matches at 8 bases. Unmatched junction bases numbered 7, after V lost 1 base and J lost 7 bases. From germline, CDR1 is SGHRS and CDR2 YFSETQ. The CDR3 has 16 residues.

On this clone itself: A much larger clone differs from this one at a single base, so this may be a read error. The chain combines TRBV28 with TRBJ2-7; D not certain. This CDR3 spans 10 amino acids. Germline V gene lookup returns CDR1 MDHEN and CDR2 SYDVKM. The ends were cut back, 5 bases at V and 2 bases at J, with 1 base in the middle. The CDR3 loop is CASSAYEQYF. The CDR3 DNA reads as TGTGCCAGCAGTGCCTACGAGCAGTACTTC.

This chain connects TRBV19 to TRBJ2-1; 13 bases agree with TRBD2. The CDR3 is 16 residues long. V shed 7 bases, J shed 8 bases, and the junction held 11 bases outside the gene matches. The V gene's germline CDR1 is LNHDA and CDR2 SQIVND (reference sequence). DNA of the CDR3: TGTGCCAGTACCTTTACTAGCGGGGGGGTAATATATGAGCAGTTCTTC. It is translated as CASTFTSGGVIYEQFF.

The CDR3 DNA is TGTGCCAGCTCAAAAAGACAGGGGGAAGACACTGAAGCTTTCTTT. Amino acid sequence: CASSKRQGEDTEAFF. J is TRBJ1-1 and V is TRBV18, with 9 bases lining up with TRBD1. Germline CDR1 KGHSH, CDR2 LQKENI. The V gene end was trimmed by 5 bases and the J gene end by 3 bases; junction bases not matched to a gene: 7. The CDR3 has 15 amino acids. Based on the CDR3 plus reference TRBV18 and TRBJ1-1, the full variable domain is NAGVMQNPRHLVRRRGQEARLRCSPMKGHSHVYWYRQLPEEGLKFMVYLQKENIIDESGMPKERFSAEFPKEGPSILRIQQVVRGDSAAYFCASSKRQGEDTEAFFGQGTRLTVV.

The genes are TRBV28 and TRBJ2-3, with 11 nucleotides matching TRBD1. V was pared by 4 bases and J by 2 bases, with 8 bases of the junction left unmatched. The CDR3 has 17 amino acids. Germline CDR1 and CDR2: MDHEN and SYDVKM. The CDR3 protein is CASSSARDRGTTDTQYF. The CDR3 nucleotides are TGTGCCAGCAGTTCAGCCCGGGACAGGGGGACCACAGATACGCAGTATTTT.

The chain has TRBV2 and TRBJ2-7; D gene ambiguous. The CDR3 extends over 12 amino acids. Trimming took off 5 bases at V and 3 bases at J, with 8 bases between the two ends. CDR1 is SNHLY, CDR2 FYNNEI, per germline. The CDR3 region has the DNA TGTGCCAGCAGTCTCGCTTTCTACGAGCAGTACTTC. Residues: CASSLAFYEQYF.

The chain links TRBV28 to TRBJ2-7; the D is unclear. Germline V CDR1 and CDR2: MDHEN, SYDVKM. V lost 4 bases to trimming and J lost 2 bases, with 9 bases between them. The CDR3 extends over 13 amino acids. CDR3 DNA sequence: TGTGCCAGCAGTTCTTCCCCCCCCTACGAGCAGTACTTC. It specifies CASSSSPPYEQYF.

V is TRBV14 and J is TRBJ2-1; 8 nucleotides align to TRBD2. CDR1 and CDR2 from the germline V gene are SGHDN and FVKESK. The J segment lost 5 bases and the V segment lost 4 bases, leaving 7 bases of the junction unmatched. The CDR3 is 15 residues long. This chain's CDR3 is CASSLLGLGHNEQFF. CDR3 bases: TGTGCCAGCAGCCTACTGGGACTAGGTCACAATGAGCAGTTCTTC. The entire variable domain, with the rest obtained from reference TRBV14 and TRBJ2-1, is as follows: EAGVTQFPSHSVIEKGQTVTLRCDPISGHDNLYWYRRVMGKEIKFLLHFVKESKQDESGMPNNRFLAERTGGTYSTLKVQPAELEDSGVYFCASSLLGLGHNEQFFGPGTRLTVL.